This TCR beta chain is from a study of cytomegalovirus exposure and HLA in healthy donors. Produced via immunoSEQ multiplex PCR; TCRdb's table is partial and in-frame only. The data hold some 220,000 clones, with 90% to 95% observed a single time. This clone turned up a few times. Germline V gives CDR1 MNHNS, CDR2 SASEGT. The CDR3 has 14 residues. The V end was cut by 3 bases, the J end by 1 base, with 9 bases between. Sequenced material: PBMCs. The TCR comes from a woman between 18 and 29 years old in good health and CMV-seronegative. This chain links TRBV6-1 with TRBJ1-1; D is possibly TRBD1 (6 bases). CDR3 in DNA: TGTGCCAGCAGTGAGACGGGACAGAACACTGAAGCTTTCTTT. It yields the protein CASSETGQNTEAFF.